The clone carrying this T cell receptor beta chain was found a few times. Its antigen is as yet unknown. This specimen belongs to a study of cytomegalovirus exposure and HLA in healthy donors. This CDR3 has 17 residues. Losses at the gene ends were 8 bases for V and 4 bases for J; bases not matched to a gene: 16. Germline lookup yields CDR1 ENHRY and CDR2 SYGVKD. Notes on the study in general: In a later analysis, at a false discovery rate of 0.05, approximately 15,000 TCR beta sequences matched HLA alleles. Being productive about 90% or about 30% of the time was typical of most TCR beta V segments in an earlier analysis.

The PCR had 60 Vbeta and 13 Jbeta primers. Repertoires were generated with immunoSEQ multiplex PCR, while TCRdb's copy carries only in-frame clones and drops some. The sample has about 180,000 clones; 80% are singletons. The chain couples TRBV10-3 to TRBJ2-5; 10 bases are a match to TRBD2. The sample was PBMCs. The source of this sequence is a middle-aged man in good health and CMV-seronegative. In DNA, the CDR3 is TGTGCCATCCAAGCGAATCCTAGCGGGAGTTCGGGAGAGACCCAGTACTTC. Protein product: CAIQANPSGSSGETQYF.